The 8 T cell receptor beta chains listed next were all sequenced from one sample in a study of cytomegalovirus exposure and HLA in healthy donors. The PCR made use of 60 Vbeta and 13 Jbeta primers. Produced via immunoSEQ multiplex PCR; TCRdb's table is partial and in-frame only. The sample carries roughly 200,000 clones, about 77% recorded once. Source material: PBMCs. The receptors come from a woman in her 30s in good health and CMV-seronegative.

In regard to this clone: Mismatch with germline at one junction end may stem from a read error. The chain employs TRBV7-9 and TRBJ1-2; D is unresolved. From germline, CDR1 is SEHNR and CDR2 FQNEAQ (reference sequence). This CDR3 region has 16 residues. CDR3: CSSSPSGRRPNYGYTF. CDR3 coding DNA: TGTTCCAGCAGCCCCTCCGGGAGACGACCTAACTATGGCTACACCTTC.

In the case of this clone: Compared with germline, one end of the junction differs, possibly owing to a read error. V gene TRBV18 combines with J gene TRBJ2-7, with 12 positions matching TRBD1. The CDR3 extends over 13 amino acids. The germline V gene encodes CDR1 KGHSH and CDR2 LQKENI. In DNA form, the CDR3 reads TGTGCCAGCTCACCCGGGACAGGGGGCGAAAAGTTCTTC. It is translated as CASSPGTGGEKFF.

The chain couples TRBV7-6 to TRBJ2-1; D unresolved. CDR1 SGHVS and CDR2 FNYEAQ come from the germline V gene. The CDR3 length is 13 residues. V gave up 0 bases and J gave up 4 bases, with 4 bases separating them. CDR3 nucleotide sequence: TGTGCCAGCAGCTTAGCGGAGTACAATGAGCAGTTCTTC. It is translated as CASSLAEYNEQFF.

This clone has more than one count but fewer than ten. V gene TRBV30 combines with J gene TRBJ2-6, with D possibly matching TRBD2 (6 bases). The CDR3 contains 18 residues. The V end was cut by 0 bases, the J end by 6 bases, with 21 bases between. In germline, CDR1 is GTSNPN, CDR2 SVGIG (reference sequence). The CDR3 nucleotides are TGTGCCTGGAGTGTACGGTGGAGGGGTCCTTCGCTGGCCAACGTCCTGACTTTC. Protein: CAWSVRWRGPSLANVLTF.

This clone was seen a single time. CDR3 sequence (DNA): TGTGCCAGCTCAGCGGGGGGAGGAGCGCAAGAGACCCAGTACTTC. It translates to CASSAGGGAQETQYF. This chain uses TRBV18 with TRBJ2-5; 8 nucleotides line up with TRBD2. The germline V gene has CDR1 KGHSH and CDR2 LQKENI. V was clipped by 5 bases and J by 2 bases; unmatched bases: 7. This CDR3 contains 15 residues.

The rearrangement joins TRBV9 to TRBJ1-3; D call uncertain. V lost 0 bases, J lost 2 bases, and 6 bases lay in between. The germline CDR1 and CDR2 sequences are SGDLS and YYNGEE. This CDR3 region has 14 residues. CDR3 sequence: CASSVGSPGNTIYF. CDR3 DNA: TGTGCCAGCAGCGTAGGGAGTCCTGGAAACACCATATATTTT.

The chain joins TRBV5-1 to TRBJ2-2; 7 nucleotides line up with TRBD2. This CDR3 region has 15 residues. Germline CDR1 SGHRS, CDR2 YFSETQ. Unmatched junction bases numbered 8, after V lost 4 bases and J lost 5 bases. CDR3 protein: CASSITSEGTGELFF. The CDR3 nucleotides are TGCGCCAGCAGCATAACTAGCGAGGGTACCGGGGAGCTGTTTTTT.

The genes are TRBV5-4 and TRBJ2-5; D not certain. V shed 2 bases and J shed 1 base, with 6 bases lying between them. This CDR3 has 13 amino acids. Germline V gives CDR1 SGHNT, CDR2 YYREEE (reference sequence). CDR3 in amino acids: CASSFTPQETQYF. The CDR3 nucleotides read TGTGCCAGCAGCTTCACTCCCCAAGAGACCCAGTACTTC.